This T cell receptor (beta chain) came from a study of TIL therapy for anti-PD-1-resistant metastatic lung cancer. The immunoSEQ assay was v3. Survey-level samples got approximately 1.8 million read pairs; deep-level samples got roughly 4.5-6.5 million. Measured with immunoSEQ multiplex PCR; TCRdb has only the in-frame clones, and not every one. This sample yields tens of thousands of clones, of which 69% are seen a single time; around 6.1% belongs to the top ten. Study observations and caveats: TIL clonotype persistence in blood showed no apparent association with response.

On this clone itself: Its antigen is unidentified.

As to time point: pre-treatment sample, taken before nivolumab and TIL therapy. Patients were adults with stage 4 NSCLC. This specimen was blood, taken at baseline. The receptor's source is a person aged 25 to 85 with non-small cell lung cancer.

For the CDR3, the DNA is TGTGCCAGCAGCTTGGTACACTCTGGGGCCAACGTCCTGACTTTC. Translated: CASSLVHSGANVLTF. This chain uses TRBV5-4 with TRBJ2-6, with unresolved D. The germline gives CDR1 SGHNT, CDR2 YYREEE (reference sequence). The CDR3 sequence is 15 residues long. V shed 0 bases and J shed 0 bases, with 4 bases lying between them. Full variable domain (rest looked up from reference TRBV5-4 and TRBJ2-6): ETGVTQSPTHLIKTRGQQVTLRCSSQSGHNTVSWYQQALGQGPQFIFQYYREEENGRGNFPPRFSGLQFPNYSSELNVNALELDDSALYLCASSLVHSGANVLTFGAGSRLTVL.